Listed here are 28 T cell receptor beta chains from one sample, sequenced in a study of blood T cell repertoires in COVID-19. Assay: immunoSEQ multiplex PCR; the TCRdb copy retains only in-frame clones and omits some. The repertoire includes approximately 220,000 clones, about four fifths of them detected once, and over 3.5% sits in the top ten. The sequencing sample was made of peripheral blood. These receptors were taken from a woman in her 70s with acute or convalescent COVID-19.

This chain joins TRBV10-3 and TRBJ1-1; 7 bases map to TRBD1. Germline V gene data show CDR1 as ENHRY and CDR2 as SYGVKD. V was pared by 6 bases and J by 0 bases, with 4 bases of the junction left unmatched. The CDR3 sequence is 14 residues long. The CDR3 protein is CAIRRDSMNTEAFF. DNA of the CDR3: TGTGCCATCAGGCGGGACAGCATGAACACTGAAGCTTTCTTT.

The V call is TRBV10-3, the J call TRBJ2-7, with D perhaps TRBD1 (5 bases). The CDR3 runs to 14 residues. Germline V gene data show CDR1 as ENHRY and CDR2 as SYGVKD. Trimming took 4 bases from V and 7 from J, leaving 17 bases between them. CDR3 coding DNA: TGTGCCATCAGTGGGTGGAAGGGGCAAGATGAGCAGTACTTC. Protein product: CAISGWKGQDEQYF.

As to this clone: Other DNA sequences from this sample encode an identical CDR3 as well. This chain links TRBV5-1 with TRBJ2-2; 7 positions match TRBD1. Looked up from germline, CDR1 is SGHRS and CDR2 is YFSETQ. The trim removed 4 bases at V and 1 base at J, leaving 1 base unmatched. There are 14 residues in the CDR3. The CDR3 loop is CASSRQGNTGELFF. Written as DNA, the CDR3 is TGCGCCAGCAGCCGACAGGGGAACACCGGGGAGCTGTTTTTT. Complete variable domain (other parts from reference TRBV5-1 and TRBJ2-2): KAGVTQTPRYLIKTRGQQVTLSCSPISGHRSVSWYQQTPGQGLQFLFEYFSETQRNKGNFPGRFSGRQFSNSRSEMNVSTLELGDSALYLCASSRQGNTGELFFGEGSRLTVL.

This chain uses TRBV10-3 with TRBJ2-2, with D tentatively TRBD1 (6 bases). This CDR3 is 15 amino acids long. The V end lost 0 bases, the J end lost 6 bases, and 11 bases lay between the germline ends. CDR1 and CDR2 (germline): ENHRY, SYGVKD. The CDR3 nucleotides read TGTGCCATCAGTGAGTCGAACAGGGCTTCCGGGGAGCTGTTTTTT. Protein product: CAISESNRASGELFF.

Only a few counts were recorded for this clone. J is TRBJ1-5 and V is TRBV7-2; D remains ambiguous. With 4 bases removed from V and 0 bases from J, the gap between germline ends came to 10 bases. The CDR3 contains 15 residues. Germline CDR1 reads SGHTA; CDR2 reads FQGNSA. The CDR3 sequence: CASSSLRSSNQPQHF. CDR3 sequence (DNA): TGTGCCAGCAGCTCGCTAAGATCTAGCAATCAGCCCCAGCATTTT.

The chain uses TRBV30 and TRBJ1-2, with a tentative D call TRBD1 (5 bases). Trimming removed 3 bases at V and 1 base at J, with 9 bases between. In germline, CDR1 is GTSNPN, CDR2 SVGIG (reference sequence). The CDR3 length is 13 residues. CDR3 sequence: CAWRTQGNYGYTF. The CDR3 coding sequence is TGTGCCTGGAGGACCCAGGGTAACTATGGCTACACCTTC.

A note on this clone: At the DNA level, this CDR3 is encoded by other sequences in the same sample as well. This rearrangement joins TRBV7-9 to TRBJ2-5, with D uncertain. V was pared by 1 base and J by 5 bases, with 5 bases between. The CDR3 contains 12 residues. Germline CDR1 reads SEHNR; CDR2 reads FQNEAQ (reference sequence). CDR3 amino acids: CASSLVLETQYF. The CDR3 nucleotides are TGTGCCAGCAGCTTAGTATTGGAGACCCAGTACTTC.

The rearrangement joins TRBV12-3 or TRBV12-4 to TRBJ1-5; D gene unclear. This CDR3 has 13 amino acids. Trimming pared 3 bases from V and 6 bases from J, leaving 9 bases between. This CDR3 is CASSFRIRQPQHF. The CDR3 nucleotides are TGTGCCAGCAGTTTCAGAATACGTCAGCCCCAGCATTTT.

This chain connects TRBV19 to TRBJ1-2; the D gene is possibly TRBD1 (5 bases). The CDR3 totals 16 residues. Germline V gene sequence: CDR1 LNHDA, CDR2 SQIVND (reference sequence). V lost 5 bases and J lost 4, with 20 bases in between. The CDR3 DNA reads TGTGCCAGTAGTTTCAACGGCAACAGGCGCTCCTATGGCTACACCTTC. Translation gives CASSFNGNRRSYGYTF.

As regards this clone: The same CDR3 arises from other DNA sequences in this sample as well. The chain recombines TRBV27 with TRBJ1-1, with D hard to call. V was clipped by 0 bases and J by 5 bases, with 7 bases between them. Germline V CDR1 and CDR2: MNHEY, SMNVEV (reference sequence). This CDR3 spans 13 amino acids. The CDR3 nucleotides are TGTGCCAGCAGTTTATCCAGAAATACTGAAGCTTTCTTT. Its translation: CASSLSRNTEAFF.

This clone was counted once. J is TRBJ1-1 and V is TRBV2, with 8 bases aligning to TRBD1. Germline V gene data show CDR1 as SNHLY and CDR2 as FYNNEI. Trimming cost V 6 bases and J 1 base; bases outside gene matches: 4. The CDR3 is made up of 14 amino acids. In nucleotides, the CDR3 is TGTGCCAGCAGGTCACAGGGGGGGAACACTGAAGCTTTCTTT. Protein product: CASRSQGGNTEAFF.

V gene TRBV10-1 combines with J gene TRBJ1-2; maybe TRBD1 (6 bases). This CDR3 contains 14 residues. Germline-derived CDR1 and CDR2 are WNHNN and SYGVQD (reference sequence). V was clipped by 3 bases and J by 6 bases, with 14 bases between them. CDR3 sequence reads: CASSEDRSGNGYTF. CDR3 DNA: TGCGCCAGCAGTGAAGACAGGTCGGGGAATGGCTACACCTTC.

This clone turned up a few times. This chain uses TRBV5-1 with TRBJ1-1; TRBD1 might be the D (5 bases). The ends were cut back, 0 bases at V and 1 base at J, with 10 bases in the middle. The germline gives CDR1 SGHRS, CDR2 YFSETQ. The CDR3 contains 15 residues. The CDR3 region is CASSLGPDKNTEAFF. In DNA, the CDR3 is TGCGCCAGCAGCTTGGGTCCGGACAAGAACACTGAAGCTTTCTTT.

The J gene is TRBJ1-1, the V gene TRBV11-2, with TRBD1 matching 7 bases. Unmatched junction bases numbered 13, after V lost 6 bases and J lost 6 bases. Germline CDR1 and CDR2: SGHAT and FQNNGV. This CDR3 spans 15 amino acids. The CDR3 reads CASRQNNRGAAEAFF. CDR3 DNA: TGTGCCAGCAGACAAAATAACAGGGGAGCCGCTGAAGCTTTCTTT.

The rearrangement uses TRBV5-1 and TRBJ1-2, with D perhaps TRBD1 (5 bases). Trimming left V 4 bases short and J 6 bases short, with 16 bases between. The CDR3 consists of 14 residues. From germline, CDR1 is SGHRS and CDR2 YFSETQ. DNA for the CDR3: TGCGCCAGCAGCCAAGGAGGGACTTTGGATGGCTACACCTTC. This codes for CASSQGGTLDGYTF.

In the case of this clone: The sample carries other DNA sequences with the same CDR3. This sequence joins TRBV28 and TRBJ1-2, with a tentative D call TRBD1 (6 bases). Trimming removed 6 bases from V and 1 base from J, with 6 bases in between. The germline CDR1 and CDR2 sequences are MDHEN and SYDVKM. There are 12 residues in the CDR3. This CDR3 is CASRDSNYGYTF. The CDR3 bases are TGTGCCAGCAGGGACAGTAACTATGGCTACACCTTC.

CDR3 in DNA: TGTGCCAGCAGCTGGCCGGGAGCGCAAGAGACCCAGTACTTC. Protein sequence: CASSWPGAQETQYF. The chain carries TRBV5-5 and TRBJ2-5, with a possible D match to TRBD2 (6 bases). Trimming stripped 3 bases from V and 2 bases from J, with 11 bases between. CDR3 size: 14 residues. Germline V lookup: CDR1 SGHKS, CDR2 YYEKEE (reference sequence).

The rearrangement joins TRBV6-6 to TRBJ2-5; D gene ambiguous. CDR1 MNHNY and CDR2 SVGAGI come from the germline V gene (reference sequence). CDR3 length equals 16 residues. Trimming cost V 0 bases and J 1 base, with 12 bases left between them. Here the CDR3 reads CASSYSIPTGQETQYF. DNA of the CDR3: TGTGCCAGCAGTTACTCGATCCCAACTGGCCAAGAGACCCAGTACTTC.

V gene TRBV19 combines with J gene TRBJ2-6, with a weak D call TRBD1 (7 bases). CDR3 length: 17 amino acids. CDR1 and CDR2 from the germline V gene are LNHDA and SQIVND (reference sequence). V gave up 3 bases and J gave up 2 bases, with 14 bases separating them. The CDR3 reads CASSMMTGRPGANVLTF. CDR3 bases: TGTGCCAGTAGTATGATGACAGGGAGGCCTGGGGCCAACGTCCTGACTTTC.

The V gene is TRBV6-2 or TRBV6-3, the J gene TRBJ2-7; D call uncertain. CDR1 is MNHEY and CDR2 is SVGEGT in the germline V gene. The CDR3 totals 13 residues. V lost 5 bases, J lost 3 bases, and 11 bases lay in between. The CDR3 bases are TGTGCCAGCAGTCACCCACAGCACTACGAGCAGTACTTC. It encodes CASSHPQHYEQYF.

This clone occurred once. This rearrangement joins TRBV29-1 to TRBJ2-1; D remains unclear. Trimming took off 6 bases at V and 0 bases at J, with 9 bases between the two ends. From germline, CDR1 is SQVTM and CDR2 ANQGSEA. The CDR3 contains 13 residues. DNA of the CDR3: TGCAGCGTAGAACAGATCTCCTACAATGAGCAGTTCTTC. Encoded protein: CSVEQISYNEQFF.

The CDR3 sequence: CASSLLWGAGGNTIYF. The CDR3 DNA follows: TGTGCCAGCAGCCTACTCTGGGGCGCAGGGGGAAACACCATATATTTT. V usage is TRBV5-5 and J usage is TRBJ1-3; D possibly corresponds to TRBD1 (5 bases). The CDR3 contains 16 residues. From germline, CDR1 is SGHKS and CDR2 YYEKEE (reference sequence). Trimming shortened V by 4 bases and J by 4 bases, and 18 bases separated the two germline ends.

The gene calls are TRBV5-5 and TRBJ1-4; D is undetermined. Germline CDR1 SGHKS, CDR2 YYEKEE (reference sequence). Trimming removed 5 bases at V and 0 bases at J, with 8 bases between. The CDR3 sequence is 14 residues long. The CDR3 spells CASRSTPTNEKLFF. The CDR3 region has the DNA TGTGCCAGCAGATCAACACCAACTAATGAAAAACTGTTTTTT. The full variable domain, rest sourced from reference TRBV5-5 and TRBJ1-4, is DAGVTQSPTHLIKTRGQQVTLRCSPISGHKSVSWYQQVLGQGPQFIFQYYEKEERGRGNFPDRFSARQFPNYSSELNVNALLLGDSALYLCASRSTPTNEKLFFGSGTQLSVL.

This chain links TRBV7-9 with TRBJ1-6, with 9 nucleotides matching TRBD1. The CDR3 consists of 14 residues. Germline CDR1 reads SEHNR; CDR2 reads FQNEAQ (reference sequence). V was clipped by 7 bases and J by 9 bases; unmatched bases: 7. The CDR3 coding sequence is TGTGCCAGCACCCAGGGACAGGGCGCTTCACCCCTCCACTTT. The encoded protein is CASTQGQGASPLHF.

This clone was observed a few times. CDR3: CASSLSVSSYGYTF. The CDR3 DNA sequence: TGTGCCAGCAGCCTCTCTGTCAGTTCCTATGGCTACACCTTC. This chain links TRBV7-2 with TRBJ1-2; no clear D gene. The CDR3 length is 14 residues. Germline V lookup: CDR1 SGHTA, CDR2 FQGNSA. The V and J ends lost 5 bases and 4 bases respectively, with 14 bases between them.

This clone was recorded once. The V and J genes are TRBV6-5 and TRBJ2-7, with D possibly being TRBD1 (6 bases). The V end was cut by 5 bases, the J end by 4 bases, with 15 bases between. The germline gives CDR1 MNHEY, CDR2 SVGAGI. The CDR3 is made up of 14 amino acids. CDR3 protein: CASSLGQINYEQYF. CDR3 coding DNA: TGTGCCAGCAGTCTCGGACAGATTAATTACGAGCAGTACTTC.

The V and J genes are TRBV7-9 and TRBJ1-5; 12 bases match TRBD1. From germline, CDR1 is SEHNR and CDR2 FQNEAQ (reference sequence). Unmatched junction bases numbered 9, after V lost 3 bases and J lost 0 bases. There are 19 residues in the CDR3. CDR3 coding DNA: TGTGCCAGCAGCTTGGCCGGGACAGGGGGCAGTTATAGCAATCAGCCCCAGCATTTT. Its protein is CASSLAGTGGSYSNQPQHF.

The chain is built from TRBV7-2 and TRBJ2-7; D might be TRBD1 (5 bases). The germline gives CDR1 SGHTA, CDR2 FQGNSA. This CDR3 spans 14 amino acids. V was cut by 5 bases and J by 1 base, with 12 bases left in between. The CDR3 coding sequence is TGTGCCAGCAGCCCCCAAGGGGATTCCTACGAGCAGTACTTC. It encodes CASSPQGDSYEQYF.